This T cell receptor beta chain was identified in a study of blood T cells in healthy people across ages (dated by TCRdb to 2015 to 2017). Notes on the research overall: In model experiments, template switching captured about one uniquely barcoded TCR beta cDNA molecule for every two T cells. The study measured age-related changes in TCR beta repertoire diversity using deep sequencing normalized with unique cDNA molecular identifiers. The donors were divided into four age groups: young (average roughly 17 years), middle-aged (almost 40), aged (roughly 66) and long-lived (around 87). To avoid experimental bias, donors of different ages were randomly spread across the sequencing lanes. The study analyzed two additional independent replicas of 1 million unique cDNA reads from the same blood draw for two donors, one aged 18 to 30 and one aged 80 or older.

There are a few counts of this clonotype. Its antigen target is currently unknown. No base quality information exists; no much larger clone differs at one position. The paper's findings and limits, for the study overall: Observed TCR beta diversity correlated strongly with the percentage of naive T cells measured by flow cytometry. As age increased, observed TCR beta diversity per million T cells dropped in a roughly linear way, and a significant reduction was already evident by age about 40. Estimates of total diversity based on one million sequenced T cells were regarded as lower bounds and as underestimates. Because the CMV infection status of the donors was unknown, age-related changes in expanded clonotypes may potentially have been confounded. Bulk unsorted PBMC profiling prevented conclusive comparison of naive and antigen-experienced compartments. Compared with the aged group, the long-lived group had more naive CD4+ T cells, fewer expanded clones and increased TCR diversity, a pattern suggesting age selection.

Donors were 39 systemically healthy Caucasian individuals from Russia aged roughly 6 to 100 years. Each donor gave ten milliliters of peripheral blood, collected into EDTA-treated Vacutainer tubes. Ficoll-Paque density-gradient centrifugation was used to isolate PBMCs, with at least 6.5 million per sample. Trizol reagent was used to extract total RNA from the PBMCs, yielding at least 5.5 micrograms per sample. The percentages of naive CD45RAhigh/CD27high T cells were determined by flow cytometry on a PBMC aliquot from every donor. Counted from cysteine to phenylalanine, this CDR3 has 14 amino acids. Of the read, only the CDR3 DNA is kept; its 42 bases are in frame from base 1. CDR1 and CDR2 were assigned from the germline V gene (reference sequence) as LGHDT and YNNKEL. The library was prepared using 5' RACE. Sequenced on an Illumina HiSeq 2500. A second roughly 6 to 11 cycle PCR used a sample-barcoded 5' primer and a J-beta primer mix. A template-switch 5' adaptor carrying 12 random nucleotides introduced a unique molecular identifier onto each TCR beta cDNA molecule. At least 2.5 million CDR3-containing paired-end reads were obtained from each sample. All of the RNA was converted into first-strand cDNA using the Mint cDNA synthesis kit, with a TRBC-specific oligonucleotide serving as the primer. Following uracil-DNA glycosylase treatment, a first 18-cycle PCR with universal primers M1SS and BC2_uni_R was performed on all cDNA. Processing in the source paper ran as follows. Each sample was normalized by randomly selecting 1 million high-quality reads, each carrying a distinct molecular identifier. Reads sharing molecular identifiers were discarded rather than binned into consensus sequences. MiTCR, with a Q25 quality threshold and the strictest error-elimination algorithm, was used for CDR3 identification, clonotype clustering and error correction. A nonparametric unseen species model using Euler transformation provided a lower-bound estimate of total TCR beta diversity. TCRdb reran the public reads through fastp at Q25 and MiXCR, keeping productive beta chains. Rows matching on CDR3 protein sequence are summarized as one entry with the most common DNA and genes. TCRdb's processing, not the authors', yielded these V and J calls. The sample data list approximately 680,000 distinct CDR3 sequences, and 32% of these were observed just once. Clones ranked in the top ten supply 15% of the sample.

This sequence was found in an elderly woman in good health. Donor details come from another sample of the same person, matched by shared clones. The chain is encoded by TRBV3-1 joined to TRBJ2-4; 9 of the junction bases match TRBD2. The J call may be in error: the DNA end matches TRBJ2-7 better. Sample: blood. For the CDR3, the sequence is CASSQRGGVYEQYF. The DNA sequence is TGTGCCAGCAGCCAACGCGGGGGGGTCTACGAGCAGTACTTC.